The 14 T cell receptor beta chains in this list originate from one sample, sequenced in a study of blood T cell repertoires in COVID-19. The assay was immunoSEQ multiplex PCR, and TCRdb's table has in-frame clones only and misses some. Of tens of thousands of clones in the sample, around 78% were seen once. The specimen sequenced was peripheral blood. The receptor source for this set is a human donor in a cohort sampled during active COVID-19.

This chain connects TRBV5-1 to TRBJ2-5, with TRBD1 identical over 7 bases. The CDR3 extends over 15 amino acids. Germline CDR1 is SGHRS and CDR2 is YFSETQ. The ends lost 3 bases at V and 5 bases at J; junction bases unmatched: 10. The CDR3 loop is CASSSPGQQTETQYF. Here the CDR3 DNA reads TGCGCCAGCAGCTCTCCGGGACAGCAGACGGAGACCCAGTACTTC. The full variable domain, completed using reference TRBV5-1 and TRBJ2-5, is KAGVTQTPRYLIKTRGQQVTLSCSPISGHRSVSWYQQTPGQGLQFLFEYFSETQRNKGNFPGRFSGRQFSNSRSEMNVSTLELGDSALYLCASSSPGQQTETQYFGPGTRLLVL.

V usage is TRBV5-1 and J usage is TRBJ2-1; unclear D gene. This CDR3 has 16 residues. Germline V gene lookup returns CDR1 SGHRS and CDR2 YFSETQ. V dropped 3 bases and J dropped 0 bases, with 13 bases sitting between them. The DNA for the CDR3 is TGCGCCAGCAGCTCGCGGCAGTCAAACTCCTACAATGAGCAGTTCTTC. It specifies CASSSRQSNSYNEQFF.

CDR3 sequence (DNA): TGTGCCAGCAGTTTATGGCAGTTCAATCAGCCCCAGCATTTT. The encoded protein is CASSLWQFNQPQHF. The gene calls are TRBV28 and TRBJ1-5; unclear D gene. Deletions cut 0 bases from V and 3 bases from J, with 6 bases between. This CDR3 spans 14 amino acids. CDR1 and CDR2 (germline): MDHEN, SYDVKM. The variable domain in full, with the rest retrieved from reference TRBV28 and TRBJ1-5, is DVKVTQSSRYLVKRTGEKVFLECVQDMDHENMFWYRQDPGLGLRLIYFSYDVKMKEKGDIPEGYSVSREKKERFSLILESASTNQTSMYLCASSLWQFNQPQHFGDGTRLSIL.

The chain has TRBV9 and TRBJ1-2; tentative D call: TRBD1 (5 bases). Germline CDR1 reads SGDLS; CDR2 reads YYNGEE. This CDR3 comprises 14 residues. V gave up 4 bases and J gave up 5 bases, with 15 bases separating them. The CDR3 protein is CASSPEDRPYGYTF. As DNA, the CDR3 is TGTGCCAGCAGCCCTGAAGACAGACCTTATGGCTACACCTTC. The variable domain in full, completed from reference TRBV9 and TRBJ1-2, reads DSGVTQTPKHLITATGQRVTLRCSPRSGDLSVYWYQQSLDQGLQFLIQYYNGEERAKGNILERFSAQQFPDLHSELNLSSLELGDSALYFCASSPEDRPYGYTFGSGTRLTVV.

The J gene is TRBJ2-2, the V gene TRBV11-2, with D unresolved. Germline V CDR1 and CDR2: SGHAT, FQNNGV. The V and J ends lost 6 bases and 6 bases respectively, with 11 bases between them. The CDR3 runs to 13 residues. CDR3 residues: CASSTQSPGELFF. CDR3 sequence (DNA): TGTGCCAGCAGTACCCAGTCCCCCGGGGAGCTGTTTTTT.

This clone occurred a few times. The V call is TRBV7-6, the J call TRBJ2-2, with 9 bases that match TRBD2. Germline trimming cut 2 bases from V and 5 bases from J; bases unmatched to any gene: 3. Germline V gene lookup returns CDR1 SGHVS and CDR2 FNYEAQ. The CDR3 extends over 15 amino acids. The CDR3, as DNA: TGTGCCAGCAGCTTAAGGCTAGCGGGGACCGGGGAGCTGTTTTTT. This translates into CASSLRLAGTGELFF.

This chain links TRBV25-1 with TRBJ2-3; D perhaps matches TRBD2 (5 bases). Deletions cut 3 bases from V and 6 bases from J, with 16 bases between. Looked up from germline, CDR1 is MGHDK and CDR2 is SYGVNS. This CDR3 is built from 15 residues. The CDR3 DNA is TGTGCCAGCAGTGACCGGATGGGGAGTTCCGATACGCAGTATTTT. Translation gives CASSDRMGSSDTQYF.

The chain carries TRBV23-1 and TRBJ2-1; TRBD1 aligns across 7 bases. TRBV23-1 is assigned to the ORF class and has an uncertain function. The V gene end was trimmed by 9 bases and the J gene end by 8 bases; junction bases not matched to a gene: 7. The CDR3 runs to 12 residues. The CDR3 reads CARQGPRHEQFF. CDR3 nucleotides: TGCGCCAGACAGGGGCCCCGCCATGAGCAGTTCTTC.

V is TRBV30 and J is TRBJ1-5; possibly TRBD1 for D (5 bases). The V gene lost 0 bases and the J gene lost 4 bases, with 10 bases spanning the gap. Germline V gene sequence: CDR1 GTSNPN, CDR2 SVGIG (reference sequence). CDR3 length: 14 residues. As DNA, the CDR3 is TGTGCCTGGAGTGTCGGGACTTCTAATCAGCCCCAGCATTTT. It specifies CAWSVGTSNQPQHF.

This sequence joins TRBV30 and TRBJ1-4; tentatively, D is TRBD1 (5 bases). CDR3 length: 15 amino acids. The germline V gene has CDR1 GTSNPN and CDR2 SVGIG (reference sequence). Trimming shortened V by 6 bases and J by 15 bases, and 29 bases separated the two germline ends. This chain's CDR3 is CACTPSGTLEGRLFF. The CDR3 DNA reads as TGTGCCTGTACGCCCTCCGGGACCCTTGAGGGGAGGTTGTTTTTT.

The chain joins TRBV5-1 to TRBJ1-1; no definite D call. Germline V gene lookup returns CDR1 SGHRS and CDR2 YFSETQ. The CDR3 sequence is 14 residues long. V was pared by 1 base and J by 5 bases, with 12 bases between. In DNA form, the CDR3 reads TGCGCCAGCAGCTTGTTTGAGGTATCGACTGAAGCTTTCTTT. Encoded protein: CASSLFEVSTEAFF.

V usage is TRBV4-1 and J usage is TRBJ2-6; D is perhaps TRBD2 (6 bases). V was shortened by 5 bases and J by 5 bases, with 22 bases between the two germline ends. The germline gives CDR1 MGHRA, CDR2 YSYEKL. This CDR3 has 18 residues. As DNA, the CDR3 is TGCGCCAGCAGCGATTGGACTAAACCACAAAGTCGGGCCAACGTCCTGACTTTC. This sequence encodes CASSDWTKPQSRANVLTF.

The chain employs TRBV7-2 and TRBJ2-3; 7 bases align to TRBD2. V lost 3 bases, J lost 4 bases, and 4 bases stayed unmatched. The germline V gene encodes CDR1 SGHTA and CDR2 FQGNSA. There are 14 residues in the CDR3. CDR3 region: CASSFDRGADTQYF. CDR3 in DNA: TGTGCCAGCAGCTTTGATCGGGGGGCAGATACGCAGTATTTT.

CDR3 loop: CSVEEGREQYF. The CDR3 nucleotides are TGCAGCGTTGAAGAAGGCAGGGAGCAGTACTTC. The gene calls are TRBV29-1 and TRBJ2-7; D is undetermined. This CDR3 has 11 residues. Germline V gene sequence: CDR1 SQVTM, CDR2 ANQGSEA. Trimming shortened V by 0 bases and J by 7 bases, and 7 bases separated the two germline ends.